This T cell receptor (beta chain) appears in the sequencing data of a study of T cell responses to AZD1222 COVID-19 vaccine (dated by TCRdb to the early 2020s). Regarding the complete study: Because spike-specific TCR depth and breadth did not differ between the two schedules, AZD1222 recipients who got a second dose at roughly 4 weeks were pooled with those who got a second dose at roughly 12 weeks. A total of just over 230 trial participants underwent TCR sequencing, of whom around 200 received two doses of AZD1222 and some 26 received two doses of the MenACWY control vaccine. Enrollment into the trials was organized by age into subgroups of 18-55, 56-69 and 70-plus years, and those subgroups contained around 150, 28 and 57 TCR-sequenced participants, respectively. Overall study results and their limits: After two AZD1222 doses, spike-specific TCR breadth and depth were significantly higher than at day 0 and than in MenACWY recipients. Participants were mostly white British, with more females than males. The authors suggested clonal diversity may have been underestimated. Reportedly, almost half of the unique spike-specific TCRs recognized epitopes lying outside the regions that are mutated in the B.1.351 and B.1.1.7 variants. Because no day 14 peak-response samples were available, repertoires were characterized only after the peak T cell response. The 56-69-year group was small, and its depth increase did not reach significance, likely because of low power. CD4 TCRs associated with the vaccine covered the entire spike protein, and the dominant responses were in regions 160-218 and 743-854. Only six AZD1222 recipients were SARS-CoV-2 seropositive at baseline, limiting conclusions about previously exposed vaccinees.

The CDR3 regions of human TCRbeta chains were analyzed by immunosequencing. The study's own analysis went as follows. TCRs in the repertoires were matched against a reference library of SARS-CoV-2-specific TCRs that had been generated with the MIRA antigen-specificity platform. Breadth meant the fraction of unique TCRs that were SARS-CoV-2-associated, whereas depth meant the fraction of total T cells that were SARS-CoV-2-associated. Using the MIRA data, every spike-specific TCR was mapped to the spike region that the TCR reacted to and assigned to either a CD4 or a CD8 class. Log10-transformed breadth and depth values were compared by one-way ANOVA with Sidak's multiple comparisons tests. TCRdb took this table from immuneACCESS and kept in-frame rearrangements with V and J called. Such tables lack part of the clones; where checked against another copy, unresolved V genes explain under half of the gap, and the rest is unexplained. The V and J calls and the clone size are those of that table, but D and trimming were determined from the DNA. The sample table holds some 140,000 clones, of which about 90% were seen once. The ten largest clones take up under 2% of the sample.

CDR1 is given as SGHNT and CDR2 as YYREEE, both from the germline V gene (reference sequence). The junction shows trimming of 3 bases on V and 3 bases on J, plus 12 bases between the germline ends. The CDR3 starts with the cysteine, ends with the phenylalanine, and has 14 residues. Only CDR3 DNA remains: 42 bases, in frame from the first base. This clone is a singleton in its sample. Its target antigen remains unknown. No much larger clonotype is one base removed from it; base qualities were not supplied. The time point label for this specimen denotes: baseline before first vaccination. Vaccinee samples were obtained from the UK trials COV001 and COV002, which included a single-blind randomized controlled phase 2/3 trial of AZD1222 (ChAdOx1 nCoV-19) in healthy adults. For TCRbeta chain sequencing, PBMC samples were collected from trial participants at day 0 and at day 28 after the second dose.

The TCR comes from an adult in good health. The receptor chain draws on TRBV5-4 and TRBJ1-2, and perhaps TRBD1 as D gene, on 5 matching bases. The material was peripheral blood, obtained on day 0 of AZD1222 vaccination. CDR3 loop: CASSSRDGDYGYTF. The nucleotide sequence is given as TGTGCCAGCAGCTCCCGGGACGGCGACTATGGCTACACCTTC. Here the CDR3 is joined to the reference TRBV5-4 and TRBJ1-2 genes, and the full variable domain is: ETGVTQSPTHLIKTRGQQVTLRCSSQSGHNTVSWYQQALGQGPQFIFQYYREEENGRGNFPPRFSGLQFPNYSSELNVNALELDDSALYLCASSSRDGDYGYTFGSGTRLTVV.